These 5 T cell receptor beta chains were all obtained from the same sample, sequenced in a study of PD-L1 blockade in urothelial cancer. Here immunoSEQ multiplex PCR was the method, and the copy in TCRdb shows in-frame clones only, minus some. Of about 20,000 clones in the sample, about 91% are singletons; the top ten hold 3.7%. Source: PBMCs, taken around atezolizumab (anti-PD-L1) treatment. These receptors were obtained from a man between 50 and 59 years old with urothelial cancer.

With respect to this clone: At one of its ends the junction is not consistent with the germline gene, which may arise from a read error. The rearrangement uses TRBV7-7 and TRBJ1-3; 9 bases line up with TRBD1. The CDR3 is 16 amino acids. From germline, CDR1 is SSHAT and CDR2 FNYEAQ (reference sequence). The CDR3 is CASSAKQGAAGNTIYF. The CDR3 nucleotides are TGTGCTAGCAGCGCCAAACAGGGGGCAGCTGGAAACACCATATATTTT.

The rearrangement links TRBV27 to TRBJ2-1; 8 positions match TRBD2. CDR3 length: 15 residues. V trimming: 0 bases; J trimming: 2 bases; junction bases outside the gene matches: 0. The germline CDR1 and CDR2 sequences are MNHEY and SMNVEV (reference sequence). The CDR3 sequence is CASSLSTSAYNEQFF. The CDR3 DNA is TGTGCCAGCAGTTTATCGACTAGCGCCTACAATGAGCAGTTCTTC.

This chain uses TRBV5-1 with TRBJ2-1, with 11 bases lining up with TRBD2. Trimming removed 4 bases from V and 4 bases from J; junction bases left unmatched: 4. The length of the CDR3 is 15 residues. Germline V lookup: CDR1 SGHRS, CDR2 YFSETQ. The CDR3 reads CASSPGLAGYNEQFF. As DNA, the CDR3 is TGCGCCAGCAGCCCAGGACTAGCGGGTTACAATGAGCAGTTCTTC.

The rearrangement joins TRBV7-2 to TRBJ1-2; 8 bases are shared with TRBD1. After removal of 7 bases from V and 2 bases from J, the junction contained 6 bases not matched to a gene. CDR3 length: 14 amino acids. In germline, CDR1 is SGHTA, CDR2 FQGNSA. The CDR3 nucleotides are TGTGCCAGCACCCGACAGGGGAGGAACTATGGCTACACCTTC. It specifies CASTRQGRNYGYTF.

CDR3 nucleotide sequence: TGTGCCAGCAGCCAAGTCGGGGGACTAGCGGGGGATTACACCGGGGAGCTGTTTTTT. This codes for CASSQVGGLAGDYTGELFF. The chain recombines TRBV14 with TRBJ2-2; the match to TRBD2 covers 14 bases. Per germline, CDR1 SGHDN and CDR2 FVKESK. CDR3 length: 19 amino acids. The trim removed 1 base at V and 3 bases at J, leaving 7 bases unmatched.